The 16 T cell receptor beta chains presented below share a single source sample, sequenced in a study of blood T cell repertoires in COVID-19. The data were produced by immunoSEQ multiplex PCR, yet TCRdb's version contains in-frame clones alone and is incomplete. The sample carries roughly 210,000 clones, about 85% recorded once. The sequenced material came from peripheral blood. The receptors were gathered from a woman aged 80 or older with COVID-19, enrolled during active disease.

The chain combines TRBV9 with TRBJ2-3, with D possibly matching TRBD1 (6 bases). The CDR3 totals 17 residues. Germline V gene lookup returns CDR1 SGDLS and CDR2 YYNGEE. The V end was cut by 3 bases, the J end by 0 bases, with 17 bases between. The CDR3 here is CASSARSGESSTDTQYF. CDR3 nucleotides: TGTGCCAGCAGCGCCCGATCAGGGGAAAGTAGCACAGATACGCAGTATTTT.

The V and J genes are TRBV19 and TRBJ1-2, with TRBD1 matching 8 bases. The germline CDR1 and CDR2 sequences are LNHDA and SQIVND (reference sequence). Unmatched junction bases numbered 10, after V lost 8 bases and J lost 2 bases. The CDR3 consists of 15 residues. CDR3 sequence reads: CASQYTGTGNYGYTF. As DNA, the CDR3 is TGTGCCAGTCAATACACCGGGACAGGAAACTATGGCTACACCTTC.

The chain employs TRBV10-3 and TRBJ1-1; D possibly corresponds to TRBD1 (5 bases). The germline V and J ends were trimmed by 10 bases and 5 bases, with 17 bases remaining between them. The CDR3 loop spans 13 amino acids. Germline values: CDR1 ENHRY, CDR2 SYGVKD. CDR3: CATSGTDYTEAFF. As DNA, the CDR3 is TGTGCCACCAGCGGGACGGACTATACTGAAGCTTTCTTT.

J is TRBJ1-1 and V is TRBV5-1, with 8 bases matching TRBD1. V shed 0 bases and J 1 base; nucleotides not matched to a gene: 5. CDR3 length: 16 amino acids. Germline V gives CDR1 SGHRS, CDR2 YFSETQ. The CDR3: CASSLDRQGRNTEAFF. Written as DNA, the CDR3 is TGCGCCAGCAGCTTGGATAGACAGGGGAGGAACACTGAAGCTTTCTTT.

This clone showed up just once. The rearrangement uses TRBV5-5 and TRBJ1-1; 8 nucleotides align to TRBD1. This CDR3 is built from 15 residues. The ends lost 7 bases at V and 3 bases at J; junction bases unmatched: 11. Germline loops: CDR1 SGHKS, CDR2 YYEKEE (reference sequence). CDR3: CASGAGGASHTEAFF. Written as DNA, the CDR3 is TGTGCCAGCGGGGCAGGGGGCGCCTCCCACACTGAAGCTTTCTTT. The full variable domain, its missing parts supplied by reference TRBV5-5 and TRBJ1-1, is DAGVTQSPTHLIKTRGQQVTLRCSPISGHKSVSWYQQVLGQGPQFIFQYYEKEERGRGNFPDRFSARQFPNYSSELNVNALLLGDSALYLCASGAGGASHTEAFFGQGTRLTVV.

This rearrangement joins TRBV2 to TRBJ2-7; D is possibly TRBD1 (7 bases). CDR1 is SNHLY, CDR2 FYNNEI, per germline. V was shortened by 8 bases and J by 3 bases, with 17 bases between the two germline ends. CDR3 length equals 14 residues. CDR3 coding DNA: TGTGCCAGCTCTGACGGCCAGGGGGGCTACGAGCAGTACTTC. Amino acids: CASSDGQGGYEQYF.

This chain uses TRBV6-6 with TRBJ1-1, with TRBD1 matching 7 bases. V shed 5 bases and J 0 bases; nucleotides not matched to a gene: 12. This CDR3 is 17 amino acids long. Germline V CDR1 and CDR2: MNHNY, SVGAGI (reference sequence). CDR3 in DNA: TGTGCCAGCAGTCAGACAGGGTGGAGGGGTATGAACACTGAAGCTTTCTTT. Translation gives CASSQTGWRGMNTEAFF.

This clone showed up just once. This chain links TRBV29-1 with TRBJ1-1; maybe TRBD1 (5 bases). The CDR3 has 14 residues. Germline-derived CDR1 and CDR2 are SQVTM and ANQGSEA. V was trimmed by 4 bases and J by 4 bases, leaving 16 bases between them. The CDR3 DNA reads as TGCAGCGTTGGAGGGGAGGGCGCAGGCACTGAAGCTTTCTTT. Encoded protein: CSVGGEGAGTEAFF.

This chain connects TRBV5-1 to TRBJ2-3; 14 bases fit TRBD2. The CDR3 is made up of 16 amino acids. Looked up from germline, CDR1 is SGHRS and CDR2 is YFSETQ. V gave up 4 bases and J gave up 8 bases; unmatched junction bases: 9. The CDR3 region is CASSPGTSGGYVTQYF. In DNA, the CDR3 is TGCGCCAGCAGCCCCGGGACTAGCGGGGGTTATGTTACGCAGTATTTT.

The rearrangement links TRBV10-3 to TRBJ1-5, with 9 positions matching TRBD1. The CDR3 extends over 15 amino acids. Per germline, CDR1 ENHRY and CDR2 SYGVKD. Germline trimming cut 5 bases from V and 4 bases from J; bases unmatched to any gene: 6. CDR3 residues: CAISKEGQGNQPQHF. CDR3 nucleotides: TGTGCCATCAGTAAGGAGGGACAGGGAAATCAGCCCCAGCATTTT.

This chain links TRBV29-1 with TRBJ2-7; 8 bases are shared with TRBD2. CDR1 SQVTM and CDR2 ANQGSEA come from the germline V gene. This CDR3 is built from 14 residues. Unmatched junction bases numbered 8, after V lost 7 bases and J lost 0 bases. CDR3 protein: CSAKSGTSSYEQYF. The CDR3 bases are TGCAGCGCCAAATCCGGGACTAGCTCCTACGAGCAGTACTTC.

This clone was seen only once. The chain employs TRBV7-8 and TRBJ1-2, with D perhaps matching TRBD1 (5 bases). V lost 1 base and J 4 bases, leaving 7 bases between the germline ends. Germline CDR1 reads SGHVS; CDR2 reads FQNEAQ. The CDR3 has 13 residues. CDR3 loop: CASSLDRRYGYTF. The CDR3 bases are TGTGCCAGCAGCTTAGACAGGCGCTATGGCTACACCTTC.

The CDR3 nucleotides are TGCGCCAGCAGTACAGGGTTGGCAGATACGCAGTATTTT. Translated, it gives CASSTGLADTQYF. The gene calls are TRBV5-1 and TRBJ2-3, with D possibly being TRBD1 (6 bases). The germline gives CDR1 SGHRS, CDR2 YFSETQ. Deletions cut 5 bases from V and 4 bases from J, with 11 bases between. The CDR3 has 13 amino acids.

The V call is TRBV5-1, the J call TRBJ2-2; the match to TRBD2 covers 9 bases. CDR1 SGHRS and CDR2 YFSETQ come from the germline V gene. The V and J ends lost 3 bases and 5 bases, in that order; junction bases with no gene match: 8. This CDR3 has 16 amino acids. CDR3 nucleotides: TGCGCCAGCAGCTCTCAAGCGGGGGGCGAAACCGGGGAGCTGTTTTTT. Protein: CASSSQAGGETGELFF.

The V call is TRBV27, the J call TRBJ1-5; 8 positions match TRBD1. Per germline, CDR1 MNHEY and CDR2 SMNVEV (reference sequence). V lost 1 base and J lost 2; bases outside the gene matches: 1. The CDR3 spans 15 residues. The CDR3 bases are TGTGCCAGCAGTTTATTGGGACAGGGCAATCAGCCCCAGCATTTT. Translated: CASSLLGQGNQPQHF.

V and J are TRBV19 and TRBJ2-2; D may be TRBD2 (6 bases). Between the trimmed V and J ends, which lost 5 bases and 4 bases, there was a span of 20 bases. This CDR3 spans 17 amino acids. Germline V gene data show CDR1 as LNHDA and CDR2 as SQIVND (reference sequence). CDR3 DNA sequence: TGTGCCAGTAGTCCCCCCGTGGGCGGGGAAAGCACCGGGGAGCTGTTTTTT. This encodes CASSPPVGGESTGELFF.